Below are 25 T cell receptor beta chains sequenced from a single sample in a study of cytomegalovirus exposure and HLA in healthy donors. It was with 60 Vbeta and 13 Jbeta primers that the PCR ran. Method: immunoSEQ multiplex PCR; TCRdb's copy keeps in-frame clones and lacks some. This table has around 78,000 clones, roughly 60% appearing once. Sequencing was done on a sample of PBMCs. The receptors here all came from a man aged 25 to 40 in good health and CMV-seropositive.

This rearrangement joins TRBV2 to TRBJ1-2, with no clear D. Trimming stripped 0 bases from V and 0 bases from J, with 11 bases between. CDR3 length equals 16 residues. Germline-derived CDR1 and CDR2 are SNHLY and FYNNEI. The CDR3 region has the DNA TGTGCCAGCAGTGAAGCTTGGCAGGAAGCTAACTATGGCTACACCTTC. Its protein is CASSEAWQEANYGYTF.

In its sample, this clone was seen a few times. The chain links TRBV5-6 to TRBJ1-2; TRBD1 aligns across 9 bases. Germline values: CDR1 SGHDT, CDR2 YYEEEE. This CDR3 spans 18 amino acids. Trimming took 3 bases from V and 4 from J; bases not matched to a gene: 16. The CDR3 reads CASSSTDRYRGLGYGYTF. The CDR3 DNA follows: TGTGCCAGCAGCTCCACGGACCGATACAGGGGGCTGGGCTATGGCTACACCTTC.

Written as DNA, the CDR3 is TGTGCCAGCAGCCATCCTACAGGCGTGAACACTGAAGCTTTCTTT. It encodes CASSHPTGVNTEAFF. J is TRBJ1-1 and V is TRBV9; D may be TRBD1 (5 bases). V was trimmed by 4 bases and J by 0 bases, leaving 13 bases between them. Per germline, CDR1 SGDLS and CDR2 YYNGEE. The CDR3 length is 15 residues.

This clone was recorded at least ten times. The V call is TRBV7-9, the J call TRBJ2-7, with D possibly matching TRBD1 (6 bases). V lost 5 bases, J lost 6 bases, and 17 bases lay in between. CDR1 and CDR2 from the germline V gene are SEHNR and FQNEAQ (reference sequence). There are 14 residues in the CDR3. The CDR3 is CASSPRWGRSEQYF. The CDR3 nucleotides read TGTGCCAGCAGCCCTCGGTGGGGGCGAAGCGAGCAGTACTTC.

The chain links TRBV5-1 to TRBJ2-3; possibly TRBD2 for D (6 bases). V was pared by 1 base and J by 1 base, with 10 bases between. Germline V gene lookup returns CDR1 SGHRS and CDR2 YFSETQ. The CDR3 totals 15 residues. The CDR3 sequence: CASSLLASGTDTQYF. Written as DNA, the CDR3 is TGCGCCAGCAGCTTGCTCGCTAGCGGCACAGATACGCAGTATTTT.

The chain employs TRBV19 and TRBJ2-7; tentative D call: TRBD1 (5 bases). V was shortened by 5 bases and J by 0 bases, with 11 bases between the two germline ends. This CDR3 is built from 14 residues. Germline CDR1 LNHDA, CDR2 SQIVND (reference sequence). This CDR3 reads CASSYTGTSYEQYF. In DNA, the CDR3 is TGTGCCAGTAGTTACACAGGTACCTCCTACGAGCAGTACTTC.

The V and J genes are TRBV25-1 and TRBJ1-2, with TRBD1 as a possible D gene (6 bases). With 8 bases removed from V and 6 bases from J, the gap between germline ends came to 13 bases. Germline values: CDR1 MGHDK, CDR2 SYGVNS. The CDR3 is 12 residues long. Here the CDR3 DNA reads TGTGCCAGCTCACAGGGTTCGGATGGCTACACCTTC. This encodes CASSQGSDGYTF.

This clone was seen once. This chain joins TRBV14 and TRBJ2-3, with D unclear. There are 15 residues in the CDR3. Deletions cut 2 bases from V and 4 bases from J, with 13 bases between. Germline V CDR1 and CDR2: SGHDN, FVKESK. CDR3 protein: CASSQWATFSDTQYF. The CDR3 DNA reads TGTGCCAGCAGCCAATGGGCTACCTTCTCAGATACGCAGTATTTT. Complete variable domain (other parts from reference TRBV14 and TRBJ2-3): EAGVTQFPSHSVIEKGQTVTLRCDPISGHDNLYWYRRVMGKEIKFLLHFVKESKQDESGMPNNRFLAERTGGTYSTLKVQPAELEDSGVYFCASSQWATFSDTQYFGPGTRLTVL.

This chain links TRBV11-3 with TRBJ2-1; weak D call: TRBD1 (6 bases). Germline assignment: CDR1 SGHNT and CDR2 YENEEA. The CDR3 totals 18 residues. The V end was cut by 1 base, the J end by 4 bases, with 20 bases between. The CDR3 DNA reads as TGTGCCAGCAGCTTAGGCCCCCGAGCCCAGGGGCCATACAATGAGCAGTTCTTC. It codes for CASSLGPRAQGPYNEQFF.

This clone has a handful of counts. CDR3: CANRQGSNQPQHF. Here the CDR3 DNA reads TGTGCCAACAGACAGGGCAGCAATCAGCCCCAGCATTTT. This sequence joins TRBV10-3 and TRBJ1-5; TRBD1 matches 7 bases. The germline CDR1 and CDR2 sequences are ENHRY and SYGVKD. After removal of 10 bases from V and 1 base from J, the junction contained 4 bases not matched to a gene. The CDR3 consists of 13 residues.

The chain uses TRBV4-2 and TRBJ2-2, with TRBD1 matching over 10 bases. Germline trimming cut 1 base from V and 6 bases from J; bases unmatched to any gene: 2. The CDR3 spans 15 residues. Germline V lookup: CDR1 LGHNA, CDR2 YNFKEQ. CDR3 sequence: CASSQGQGAPGELFF. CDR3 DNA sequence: TGTGCCAGCAGCCAAGGACAGGGGGCTCCCGGGGAGCTGTTTTTT.

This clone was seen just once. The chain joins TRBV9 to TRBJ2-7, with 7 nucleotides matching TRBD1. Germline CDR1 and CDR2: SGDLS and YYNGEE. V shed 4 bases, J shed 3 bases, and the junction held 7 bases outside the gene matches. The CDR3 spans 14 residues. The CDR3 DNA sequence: TGTGCCAGCAGCCCGGGACAGATCCTCTACGAGCAGTACTTC. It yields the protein CASSPGQILYEQYF.

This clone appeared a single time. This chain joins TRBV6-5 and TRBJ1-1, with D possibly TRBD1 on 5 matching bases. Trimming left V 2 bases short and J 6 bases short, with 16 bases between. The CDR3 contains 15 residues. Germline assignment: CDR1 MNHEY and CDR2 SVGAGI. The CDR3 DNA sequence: TGTGCCAGCAGTTACACTGACAGCCCGGCCTCTGAAGCTTTCTTT. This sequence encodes CASSYTDSPASEAFF.

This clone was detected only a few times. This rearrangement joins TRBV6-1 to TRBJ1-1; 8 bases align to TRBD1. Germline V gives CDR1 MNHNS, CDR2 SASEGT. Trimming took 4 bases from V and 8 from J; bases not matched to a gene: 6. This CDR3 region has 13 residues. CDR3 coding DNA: TGTGCCAGCAGTGGGACAGGGTCCACAGAAGCTTTCTTT. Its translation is CASSGTGSTEAFF.

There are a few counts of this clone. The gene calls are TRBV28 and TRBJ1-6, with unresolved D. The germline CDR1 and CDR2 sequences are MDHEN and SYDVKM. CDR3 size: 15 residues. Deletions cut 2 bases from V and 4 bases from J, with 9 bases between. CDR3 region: CASSLRGGYNSPLHF. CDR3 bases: TGTGCCAGCAGTTTACGAGGAGGGTATAATTCACCCCTCCACTTT.

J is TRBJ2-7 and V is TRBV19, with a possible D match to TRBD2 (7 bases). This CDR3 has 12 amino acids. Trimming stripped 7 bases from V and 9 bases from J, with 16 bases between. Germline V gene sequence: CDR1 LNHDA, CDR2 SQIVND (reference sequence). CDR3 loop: CASTSSGGAQYF. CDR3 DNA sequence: TGTGCCAGTACTAGCTCGGGGGGCGCGCAGTACTTC.

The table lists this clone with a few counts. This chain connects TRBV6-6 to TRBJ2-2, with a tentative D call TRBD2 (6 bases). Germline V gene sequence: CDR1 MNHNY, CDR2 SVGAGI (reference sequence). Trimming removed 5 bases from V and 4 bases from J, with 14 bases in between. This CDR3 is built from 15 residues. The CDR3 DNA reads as TGTGCCAGCAGTCCTTCGGGAGAACTCACCGGGGAGCTGTTTTTT. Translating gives CASSPSGELTGELFF.

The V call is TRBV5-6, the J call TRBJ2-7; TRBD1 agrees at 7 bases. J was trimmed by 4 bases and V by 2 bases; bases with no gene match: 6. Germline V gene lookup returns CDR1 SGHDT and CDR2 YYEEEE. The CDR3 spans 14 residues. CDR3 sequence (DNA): TGTGCCAGCAGCTTCCGGGACAGAGAATACGAGCAGTACTTC. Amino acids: CASSFRDREYEQYF.

The CDR3 reads CASMGHDFGAFF. The DNA for the CDR3 is TGTGCCAGCATGGGACACGATTTTGGGGCTTTCTTT. The gene calls are TRBV6-6 and TRBJ1-1, with D perhaps matching TRBD1 (6 bases). Germline loops: CDR1 MNHNY, CDR2 SVGAGI (reference sequence). The CDR3 loop spans 12 amino acids. The germline V and J ends were trimmed by 7 bases and 11 bases, with 17 bases remaining between them.

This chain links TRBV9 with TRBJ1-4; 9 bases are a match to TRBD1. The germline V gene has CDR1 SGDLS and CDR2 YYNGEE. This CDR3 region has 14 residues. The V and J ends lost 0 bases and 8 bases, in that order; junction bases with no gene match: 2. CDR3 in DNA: TGTGCCAGCAGCGTAGGGACAGGGGAAGAAAAACTGTTTTTT. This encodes CASSVGTGEEKLFF.

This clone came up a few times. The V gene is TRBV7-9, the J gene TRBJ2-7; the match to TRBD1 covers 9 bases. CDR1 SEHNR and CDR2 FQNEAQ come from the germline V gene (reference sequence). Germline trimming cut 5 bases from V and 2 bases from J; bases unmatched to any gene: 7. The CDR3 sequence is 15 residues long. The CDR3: CASSHNRGQPYEQYF. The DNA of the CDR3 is TGTGCCAGCAGCCATAACAGGGGGCAGCCCTACGAGCAGTACTTC.

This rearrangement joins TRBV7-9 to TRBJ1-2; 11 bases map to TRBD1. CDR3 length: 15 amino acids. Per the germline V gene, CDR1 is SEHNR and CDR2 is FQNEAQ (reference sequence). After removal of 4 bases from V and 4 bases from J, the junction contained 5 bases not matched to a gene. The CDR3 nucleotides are TGTGCCAGCAGCTCGGACAGGGGGCGCAGCTATGGCTACACCTTC. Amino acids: CASSSDRGRSYGYTF.

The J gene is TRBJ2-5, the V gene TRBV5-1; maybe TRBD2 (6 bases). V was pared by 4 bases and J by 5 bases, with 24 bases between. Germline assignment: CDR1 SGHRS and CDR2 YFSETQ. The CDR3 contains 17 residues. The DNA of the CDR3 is TGCGCCAGCAGCCCTCTGGTAGCGGTCCCTCGAGAGGAGACCCAGTACTTC. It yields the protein CASSPLVAVPREETQYF.

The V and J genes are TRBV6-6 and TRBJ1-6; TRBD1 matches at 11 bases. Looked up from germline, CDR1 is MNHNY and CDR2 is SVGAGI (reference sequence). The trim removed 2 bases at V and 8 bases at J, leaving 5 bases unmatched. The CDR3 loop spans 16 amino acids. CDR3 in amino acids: CASSYPRGQGDSPLHF. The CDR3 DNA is TGTGCCAGCAGTTACCCCCGGGGACAGGGGGATTCACCCCTCCACTTT.

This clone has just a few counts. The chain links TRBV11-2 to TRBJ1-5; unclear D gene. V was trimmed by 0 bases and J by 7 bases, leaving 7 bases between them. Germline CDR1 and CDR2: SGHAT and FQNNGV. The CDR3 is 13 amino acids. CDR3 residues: CASSLDPRQPQHF. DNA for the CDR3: TGTGCCAGCAGCTTAGATCCCCGGCAGCCCCAGCATTTT. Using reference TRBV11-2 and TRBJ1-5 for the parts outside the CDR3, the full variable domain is EAGVAQSPRYKIIEKRQSVAFWCNPISGHATLYWYQQILGQGPKLLIQFQNNGVVDDSQLPKDRFSAERLKGVDSTLKIQPAKLEDSAVYLCASSLDPRQPQHFGDGTRLSIL.